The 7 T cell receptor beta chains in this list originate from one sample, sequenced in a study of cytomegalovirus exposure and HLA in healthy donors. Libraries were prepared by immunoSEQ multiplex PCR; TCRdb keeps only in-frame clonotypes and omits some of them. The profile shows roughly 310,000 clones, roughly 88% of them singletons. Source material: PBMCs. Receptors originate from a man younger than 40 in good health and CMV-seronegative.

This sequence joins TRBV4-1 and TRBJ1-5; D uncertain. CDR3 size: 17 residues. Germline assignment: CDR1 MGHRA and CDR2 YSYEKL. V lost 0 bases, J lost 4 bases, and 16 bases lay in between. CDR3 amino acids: CASSQDRRGNRNQPQHF. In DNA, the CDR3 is TGCGCCAGCAGCCAAGATCGCCGGGGTAATCGGAATCAGCCCCAGCATTTT.

CDR3 DNA: TGTGCCAGCAGTTACTCGTCGGGGGAACAAGAGACCCAGTACTTC. Translated, it gives CASSYSSGEQETQYF. The chain employs TRBV6-5 and TRBJ2-5; tentative D call: TRBD2 (6 bases). Trimming pared 0 bases from V and 2 bases from J, leaving 10 bases between. Looked up from germline, CDR1 is MNHEY and CDR2 is SVGAGI. This CDR3 comprises 15 residues.

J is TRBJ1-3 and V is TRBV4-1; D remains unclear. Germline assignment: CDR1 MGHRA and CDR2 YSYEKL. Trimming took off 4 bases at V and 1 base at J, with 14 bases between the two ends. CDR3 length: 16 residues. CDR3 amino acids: CASSLEWEVSGNTIYF. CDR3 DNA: TGCGCCAGCAGCCTCGAATGGGAGGTTTCTGGAAACACCATATATTTT.

This chain's CDR3 is CASSLGLGIYEQYF. CDR3 nucleotide sequence: TGTGCCAGCAGCCTAGGACTGGGTATCTACGAGCAGTACTTC. The gene calls are TRBV11-1 and TRBJ2-7; perhaps TRBD2 as D (5 bases). CDR3 length: 14 amino acids. V was shortened by 5 bases and J by 3 bases, with 14 bases between the two germline ends. Germline V lookup: CDR1 SGHAT, CDR2 FQDESV (reference sequence). The complete variable domain, with remaining parts taken from reference TRBV11-1 and TRBJ2-7, reads EAEVAQSPRYKITEKSQAVAFWCDPISGHATLYWYRQILGQGPELLVQFQDESVVDDSQLPKDRFSAERLKGVDSTLKIQPAELGDSAMYLCASSLGLGIYEQYFGPGTRLTVT.

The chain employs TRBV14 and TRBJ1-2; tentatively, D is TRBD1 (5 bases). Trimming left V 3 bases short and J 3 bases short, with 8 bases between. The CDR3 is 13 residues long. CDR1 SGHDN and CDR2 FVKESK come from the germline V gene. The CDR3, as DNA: TGTGCCAGCAGCCAGGCCAGGGACTATGGCTACACCTTC. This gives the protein CASSQARDYGYTF.

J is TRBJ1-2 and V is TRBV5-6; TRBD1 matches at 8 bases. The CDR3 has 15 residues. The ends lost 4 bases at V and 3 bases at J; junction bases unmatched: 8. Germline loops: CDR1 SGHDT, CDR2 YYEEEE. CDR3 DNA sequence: TGTGCCAGCAGCACGACAGGGGAGGATTACTATGGCTACACCTTC. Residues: CASSTTGEDYYGYTF.

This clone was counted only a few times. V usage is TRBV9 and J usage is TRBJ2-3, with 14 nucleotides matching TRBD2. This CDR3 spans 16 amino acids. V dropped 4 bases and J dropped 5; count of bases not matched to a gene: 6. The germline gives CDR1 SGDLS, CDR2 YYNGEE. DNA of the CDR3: TGTGCCAGCAGCACGACTAGCGGGGGGGCCGAAGATACGCAGTATTTT. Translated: CASSTTSGGAEDTQYF.